This entry features one T cell receptor beta chain sequence. Antigen specificity is unknown. Using its own MiXCR run on the RACE reads, TCRdb lists one record per CDR3 protein. The sample contains around 250,000 distinct CDR3 sequences, around 9.3% of which appear only once. This record comes from a study of human T cells and chemical hapten exposure. Study-wide background: The patients, most of them female, presented with alopecia areata, totalis or universalis.

The CDR3 contains 12 residues. Looked up from germline, CDR1 is MNHEY and CDR2 is SVGEGT. Trimming pared 2 bases from V and 7 bases from J, leaving 5 bases between. Time point in this sample: pre-sensitization, week 0. Treatment described: therapeutic diphenylcyclopropenone sensitization with weekly scalp DPC. Whole blood that had not been fractionated was the source of extracted total RNA. Whole-study findings and limits: Expanded TCRs clustered into significantly more large CDR3 similarity groups than controls, the analysis revealed. Unchanged with DPC sensitization were TCRs above 1 in 1000 frequency.

The chain links TRBV6-2 or TRBV6-3 to TRBJ2-2; perhaps D is TRBD1 or TRBD2 (5 bases each). This clonotype originated in a woman aged 40-49 years with alopecia areata. Some clones in this sample may be carry-over from other donors' samples. The sample was whole blood, taken in connection with sensitization to the hapten diphenylcyclopropenone (DPC). CDR3: CASSYGGGELFF. CDR3 nucleotides: TGTGCCAGCAGTTACGGGGGCGGGGAGCTGTTTTTT.